The 3 T cell receptor beta chains in this list originate from one sample, sequenced in a study of T cell repertoires in cytomegalovirus infection. These TCRs are of unknown antigen specificity. TCRdb independently ran MiXCR on the reads; one entry per CDR3 protein. The repertoire holds roughly 180,000 distinct CDR3 sequences, with about a fifth as singletons. The specimen comprised CD8+ T cells from cultured PBMCs, sampled from culture after CMV antigen stimulation. The receptors here all came from a human donor in good health (CMV status not recorded). Some clones in this sample may be carry-over from other donors' samples.

This clonotype was observed a few times. The gene calls are TRBV6-8 and TRBJ1-1, with a possible D match to TRBD1 (5 bases). V shed 2 bases and J shed 1 base, with 14 bases lying between them. The CDR3 consists of 16 residues. Germline assignment: CDR1 MNHGY and CDR2 SAAAGT. The CDR3 region is CASSYEKGRKNTEAFF. The CDR3 coding sequence is TGTGCCAGCAGTTACGAGAAGGGACGGAAGAACACTGAAGCTTTCTTT.

The chain has TRBV12-5 and TRBJ1-5, with a weak D call TRBD1 (6 bases). V was cut by 5 bases and J by 4 bases, with 18 bases left in between. The germline CDR1 and CDR2 sequences are LGHNT and FRNRAP. The length of the CDR3 is 16 residues. CDR3 loop: CASGPDRRPRNQPQHF. The CDR3 DNA sequence: TGTGCTAGTGGTCCCGACAGGCGACCCAGGAATCAGCCCCAGCATTTT.

This clonotype was picked up a small number of times. The rearrangement links TRBV7-9 to TRBJ1-1; 9 positions match TRBD1. The CDR3 contains 15 residues. Germline V gene data show CDR1 as SEHNR and CDR2 as FQNEAQ (reference sequence). The trim removed 2 bases at V and 7 bases at J, leaving 8 bases unmatched. DNA for the CDR3: TGTGCCAGCAGCTTACAACAGGGGGCACGTGATGAAGCTTTCTTT. It specifies CASSLQQGARDEAFF.